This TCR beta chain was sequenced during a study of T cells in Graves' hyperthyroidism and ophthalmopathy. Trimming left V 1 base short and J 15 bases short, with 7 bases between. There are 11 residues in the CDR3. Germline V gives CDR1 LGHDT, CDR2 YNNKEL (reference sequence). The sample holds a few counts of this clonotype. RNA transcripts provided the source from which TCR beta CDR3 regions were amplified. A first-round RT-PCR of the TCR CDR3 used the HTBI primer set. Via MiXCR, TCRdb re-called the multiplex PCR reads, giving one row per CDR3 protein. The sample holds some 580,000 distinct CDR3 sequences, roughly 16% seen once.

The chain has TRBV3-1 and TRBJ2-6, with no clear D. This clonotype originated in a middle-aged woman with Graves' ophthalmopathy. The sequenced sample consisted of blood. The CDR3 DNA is TGTGCCAGCAGCCAAGGTGAAGCCCTGACTTTC. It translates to CASSQGEALTF. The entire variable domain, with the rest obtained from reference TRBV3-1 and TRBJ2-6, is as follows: DTAVSQTPKYLVTQMGNDKSIKCEQNLGHDTMYWYKQDSKKFLKIMFSYNNKELIINETVPNRFSPKSPDKAHLNLHINSLELGDSAVYFCASSQGEALTFGAGSRLTVL.